The clone carrying this T cell receptor (beta chain) appeared a few times. Antigen unknown. This record comes from a study of human T cells and chemical hapten exposure. For the study at large: In the sensitization step, 2% DPC was placed on approximately 2 cm by approximately 2 cm of upper inner arm skin. Each patch test put 0.01% DPC on the upper back, and results were read at 6 days.

The sample's time point: patch test 1, 2 weeks after DPC sensitization. Treatment indicated: therapeutic diphenylcyclopropenone sensitization with weekly scalp DPC. Points from the study as a whole: No alteration of TCRs above 1 in 1000 frequency was seen with DPC sensitization.

Germline V gives CDR1 LNHDA, CDR2 SQIVND (reference sequence). This CDR3 has 14 residues. Trimming pared 1 base from V and 9 bases from J, leaving 13 bases between. TCRdb used MiXCR to reprocess the RACE reads, holding one entry per CDR3 protein. Of more than 65,000 distinct CDR3 sequences listed, 10% were seen once; the top ten hold around 1.3%. The specimen comprised whole blood, sampled in connection with sensitization to the hapten diphenylcyclopropenone (DPC). This clonotype originated in a woman in her fifties or sixties with alopecia areata. Some clones in this sample may be carry-over from other donors' samples. This chain uses TRBV19 with TRBJ2-1, with no clear D. CDR3 sequence reads: CASSIAGLAGEQFF. Here the CDR3 DNA reads TGTGCCAGTAGTATAGCTGGCTTAGCCGGTGAGCAGTTCTTC.